Following are 25 T cell receptor beta chains from one sample sequenced in a study of cytomegalovirus exposure and HLA in healthy donors. With 60 Vbeta and 13 Jbeta primers, the PCR was carried out. Repertoires were generated with immunoSEQ multiplex PCR, while TCRdb's copy carries only in-frame clones and drops some. Here the sample spans roughly 120,000 clones, around 70% being singletons. The material sequenced was PBMCs. The receptors come from a woman under 30 in good health and CMV-seronegative.

There are a few counts of this clone. The chain employs TRBV11-2 and TRBJ1-6; 10 bases map to TRBD1. Germline V CDR1 and CDR2: SGHAT, FQNNGV. Trimming at V came to 1 base and at J to 13 bases, leaving 7 bases not matched to a gene. CDR3 length: 15 residues. The CDR3 DNA follows: TGTGCCAGCAGCTTAGTGGGGACAGGGGTTTTCCCCCTCCACTTT. It specifies CASSLVGTGVFPLHF.

The chain joins TRBV11-2 to TRBJ2-2, with D maybe TRBD2 (6 bases). The CDR3 runs to 18 residues. The ends were cut back, 2 bases at V and 4 bases at J, with 20 bases in the middle. CDR1 is SGHAT and CDR2 is FQNNGV in the germline V gene. CDR3 sequence: CASSLISRLAWGTGELFF. The CDR3 coding sequence is TGTGCCAGCAGCTTAATTTCAAGGCTAGCGTGGGGCACCGGGGAGCTGTTTTTT.

V is TRBV10-3 and J is TRBJ2-7; 8 bases map to TRBD1. The length of the CDR3 is 14 residues. Germline CDR1 is ENHRY and CDR2 is SYGVKD. Trimming cost V 8 bases and J 3 bases; bases outside gene matches: 9. CDR3 in DNA: TGTGCCATCGGATCCGGGACAGGCGTCTACGAGCAGTACTTC. Amino acid sequence: CAIGSGTGVYEQYF.

The table lists this clone with a few counts. This chain links TRBV9 with TRBJ2-7, with 12 bases fitting TRBD2. The CDR3 is made up of 18 amino acids. CDR1 and CDR2 (germline): SGDLS, YYNGEE. V lost 0 bases, J lost 1 base, and 8 bases stayed unmatched. CDR3 amino acids: CASSVGLAGAFWSYEQYF. As DNA, the CDR3 is TGTGCCAGCAGCGTAGGACTAGCGGGGGCCTTCTGGTCCTACGAGCAGTACTTC.

This rearrangement joins TRBV10-3 to TRBJ2-3; 8 nucleotides agree with TRBD1. CDR1 is ENHRY and CDR2 is SYGVKD in the germline V gene. The V segment lost 10 bases and the J segment 0 bases; nucleotides outside the gene matches: 12. The CDR3 covers 16 residues. This CDR3 is CATGQGSLGSTDTQYF. Here the CDR3 DNA reads TGTGCCACCGGACAGGGATCATTAGGGAGCACAGATACGCAGTATTTT.

This clone was counted between two and nine times. The V gene is TRBV6-6, the J gene TRBJ1-1, with TRBD1 identical over 7 bases. CDR1 and CDR2 (germline): MNHNY, SVGAGI (reference sequence). The CDR3 contains 12 residues. V lost 6 bases and J lost 12; bases outside the gene matches: 10. The CDR3 DNA follows: TGTGCCAGCAGCCAATTCCGGGACAGATCTTTCTTT. Its protein product is CASSQFRDRSFF.

The chain links TRBV27 to TRBJ2-5, with a weak D call TRBD2 (6 bases). The germline CDR1 and CDR2 sequences are MNHEY and SMNVEV (reference sequence). V shed 2 bases and J shed 5 bases, with 24 bases lying between them. This CDR3 has 18 amino acids. The CDR3 region has the DNA TGTGCCAGCAGTTTACAGCCCCGTTTAGGCGGGGATGGGGAGACCCAGTACTTC. Translating gives CASSLQPRLGGDGETQYF.

This clone was counted a few times. This likely comes from a read error, as the CDR3 has no conserved phenylalanine or tryptophan at its end. The DNA is left out, because the CDR3 cannot be placed on it with certainty; the CDR3 is given as TCRdb lists it. The genes are TRBV6-1 and TRBJ1-1; TRBD1, the table's D call, lacks a check against the DNA. Germline-derived CDR1 and CDR2 are MNHNS and SASEGT. 12 amino acids form the CDR3, both terminal residues included. This CDR3 is CATGTGVSEALV.

The rearrangement links TRBV9 to TRBJ2-7; 7 bases align to TRBD1. Trimming removed 4 bases from V and 3 bases from J; junction bases left unmatched: 7. The CDR3 contains 14 residues. CDR1 SGDLS and CDR2 YYNGEE come from the germline V gene. The CDR3 nucleotides are TGTGCCAGCAGCAAGACAGGGACCCGCTACGAGCAGTACTTC. This encodes CASSKTGTRYEQYF.

This clone was found once. CDR3 sequence (DNA): TGTGCCAGCAGCCTAAGGGACACCGGAAACACCATATATTTT. It is translated as CASSLRDTGNTIYF. The chain has TRBV11-2 and TRBJ1-3, with D possibly TRBD1 on 6 matching bases. The CDR3 consists of 14 residues. V lost 5 bases and J 4 bases, leaving 12 bases between the germline ends. Germline CDR1 is SGHAT and CDR2 is FQNNGV. Supplemented by reference TRBV11-2 and TRBJ1-3, the full variable domain reads EAGVAQSPRYKIIEKRQSVAFWCNPISGHATLYWYQQILGQGPKLLIQFQNNGVVDDSQLPKDRFSAERLKGVDSTLKIQPAKLEDSAVYLCASSLRDTGNTIYFGEGSWLTVV.

The V call is TRBV7-3, the J call TRBJ1-3; 8 bases match TRBD1. The CDR3 length is 15 residues. The V gene end was trimmed by 4 bases and the J gene end by 4 bases; junction bases not matched to a gene: 6. Germline-derived CDR1 and CDR2 are SGHTA and FQGTGA. CDR3 in amino acids: CASSYQTGVGNTIYF. CDR3 nucleotides: TGTGCCAGCAGCTACCAGACAGGGGTCGGAAACACCATATATTTT.

The CDR3 here is CASSLFGDRNQPQHF. CDR3 coding DNA: TGTGCCAGCAGCTTATTTGGGGACAGAAATCAGCCCCAGCATTTT. The chain employs TRBV7-2 and TRBJ1-5; 7 bases are shared with TRBD1. Per germline, CDR1 SGHTA and CDR2 FQGNSA. CDR3 size: 15 residues. V lost 2 bases and J lost 4; bases outside the gene matches: 5.

The CDR3 DNA reads TGTGCCAGCAACGAGTGGTCTCAAGAGACCCAGTACTTC. Translation: CASNEWSQETQYF. V usage is TRBV5-4 and J usage is TRBJ2-5; D gene ambiguous. The V gene lost 6 bases and the J gene lost 2 bases, with 11 bases spanning the gap. The CDR3 spans 13 residues. CDR1 is SGHNT, CDR2 YYREEE, per germline (reference sequence).

This chain joins TRBV7-3 and TRBJ1-1; D not certain. Germline V gene data show CDR1 as SGHTA and CDR2 as FQGTGA. This CDR3 contains 15 residues. V dropped 2 bases and J dropped 1 base, with 11 bases sitting between them. CDR3 sequence reads: CASSLDRAGNTEAFF. CDR3 nucleotides: TGTGCCAGCAGCTTAGATCGTGCAGGGAACACTGAAGCTTTCTTT. Filled out from reference TRBV7-3 and TRBJ1-1, the complete variable domain reads GAGVSQTPSNKVTEKGKYVELRCDPISGHTALYWYRQSLGQGPEFLIYFQGTGAADDSGLPNDRFFAVRPEGSVSTLKIQRTERGDSAVYLCASSLDRAGNTEAFFGQGTRLTVV.

This chain connects TRBV4-1 to TRBJ1-1; 7 bases are shared with TRBD1. The CDR3 is 15 amino acids. After removal of 2 bases from V and 5 bases from J, the junction contained 8 bases not matched to a gene. Germline V lookup: CDR1 MGHRA, CDR2 YSYEKL. CDR3 region: CASSQRTGVRTEAFF. The CDR3 nucleotides read TGCGCCAGCAGCCAAAGAACAGGGGTGCGGACTGAAGCTTTCTTT.

The chain combines TRBV29-1 with TRBJ1-1, with D possibly matching TRBD1 (5 bases). Trimming removed 5 bases from V and 1 base from J, with 11 bases in between. The CDR3 has 13 amino acids. Germline V gives CDR1 SQVTM, CDR2 ANQGSEA. CDR3 sequence reads: CSVQTDSNTEAFF. The CDR3 DNA is TGCAGCGTTCAGACAGACTCGAACACTGAAGCTTTCTTT.

This chain joins TRBV28 and TRBJ1-2; D might be TRBD1 (5 bases). With 8 bases removed from V and 4 bases from J, the gap between germline ends came to 11 bases. The CDR3 length is 12 residues. The germline gives CDR1 MDHEN, CDR2 SYDVKM. The CDR3 region is CASSDRTYGYTF. In DNA, the CDR3 is TGTGCCAGCTCCGACAGAACCTATGGCTACACCTTC.

This chain uses TRBV29-1 with TRBJ1-4, with 8 bases identical to TRBD1. Trimming at V came to 4 bases and at J to 4 bases, leaving 5 bases not matched to a gene. CDR3 size: 14 residues. Germline CDR1 and CDR2: SQVTM and ANQGSEA. CDR3 DNA sequence: TGCAGCGTTGGACAGGGGAGTCGTAATGAAAAACTGTTTTTT. Its protein is CSVGQGSRNEKLFF. The full variable domain, in which reference TRBV29-1 and TRBJ1-4 provide the parts outside the CDR3, is SAVISQKPSRDICQRGTSLTIQCQVDSQVTMMFWYRQQPGQSLTLIATANQGSEATYESGFVIDKFPISRPNLTFSTLTVSNMSPEDSSIYLCSVGQGSRNEKLFFGSGTQLSVL.

This clone showed up just a few times. The chain has TRBV19 and TRBJ2-3, with TRBD2 matching over 10 bases. Per the germline V gene, CDR1 is LNHDA and CDR2 is SQIVND (reference sequence). With V trimmed by 4 bases and J by 10 bases, 2 bases remained unmatched. This CDR3 comprises 12 residues. CDR3 coding DNA: TGTGCCAGTAGTACGCTAGCGGGGGCGCAGTATTTT. Protein: CASSTLAGAQYF.

The CDR3 here is CASSSTSTNEKLFF. CDR3 coding DNA: TGTGCCAGTAGTAGCACATCAACTAATGAAAAACTGTTTTTT. The rearrangement links TRBV19 to TRBJ1-4; D ambiguous. Germline V gene sequence: CDR1 LNHDA, CDR2 SQIVND (reference sequence). V was shortened by 4 bases and J by 0 bases, with 6 bases between the two germline ends. The CDR3 contains 14 residues.

This chain joins TRBV25-1 and TRBJ2-5, with a possible D match to TRBD1 (5 bases). Trimming left V 5 bases short and J 2 bases short, with 12 bases between. The germline CDR1 and CDR2 sequences are MGHDK and SYGVNS. This CDR3 is built from 14 residues. The CDR3 here is CASSRPGMQETQYF. CDR3 nucleotide sequence: TGTGCCAGCAGTCGCCCAGGGATGCAAGAGACCCAGTACTTC. The full variable domain, its missing parts supplied by reference TRBV25-1 and TRBJ2-5, is EADIYQTPRYLVIGTGKKITLECSQTMGHDKMYWYQQDPGMELHLIHYSYGVNSTEKGDLSSESTVSRIRTEHFPLTLESARPSHTSQYLCASSRPGMQETQYFGPGTRLLVL.

This chain connects TRBV6-5 to TRBJ1-1, with unresolved D. The V end lost 2 bases, the J end lost 0 bases, and 13 bases lay between the germline ends. The CDR3 spans 16 residues. CDR1 is MNHEY and CDR2 is SVGAGI in the germline V gene. CDR3 loop: CASSYDRGRLNTEAFF. The CDR3 nucleotides are TGTGCCAGCAGTTACGACCGTGGGAGATTGAACACTGAAGCTTTCTTT.

The CDR3 nucleotides read TGTGCCAGCAGACAGGGAGCCACAGATACGCAGTATTTT. Translated, it gives CASRQGATDTQYF. The V gene is TRBV7-9, the J gene TRBJ2-3; D is perhaps TRBD1 (6 bases). CDR3 length equals 13 residues. In germline, CDR1 is SEHNR, CDR2 FQNEAQ (reference sequence). V lost 6 bases and J 2 bases, leaving 9 bases between the germline ends.

The rearrangement uses TRBV7-9 and TRBJ1-6; 7 bases align to TRBD1. Germline loops: CDR1 SEHNR, CDR2 FQNEAQ (reference sequence). The CDR3 consists of 14 residues. The J segment lost 5 bases and the V segment lost 5 bases, leaving 3 bases of the junction unmatched. CDR3 DNA sequence: TGTGCCAGCAGCCCGGGGACAGATAATTCACCCCTCCACTTT. This sequence encodes CASSPGTDNSPLHF.

The genes are TRBV6-1 and TRBJ2-1, with TRBD1 matching over 8 bases. Germline CDR1 MNHNS, CDR2 SASEGT. CDR3 size: 14 residues. V trimming: 7 bases; J trimming: 4 bases; junction bases outside the gene matches: 6. Here the CDR3 reads CASNRGQGYNEQFF. The CDR3 DNA follows: TGTGCCAGCAACCGCGGACAGGGATACAATGAGCAGTTCTTC.